This TCR beta chain was identified during a study of CD8 T cells in Susac syndrome. The germline V and J ends were trimmed by 2 bases and 8 bases, with 18 bases remaining between them. Germline loops: CDR1 LGHDT, CDR2 YNNKEL (reference sequence). This CDR3 region has 15 residues. RNA in amounts of about 0.45 to 1 ug was reverse transcribed with random hexamers. Using its own MiXCR run on the immunoSEQ multiplex PCR reads, TCRdb lists one record per CDR3 protein. The sample yields approximately 190,000 distinct CDR3 sequences, over 85% seen once. The TEMRA cells underwent FACS enrichment, while the CD8+ and CD4+ T cells underwent negative isolation.

J is TRBJ1-2 and V is TRBV3-1; D perhaps matches TRBD1 (5 bases). The specimen sequenced was CD4+ T cells from PBMCs. The TCR sequence derives from a human donor in good health. CDR3 residues: CASSQTPGTWDGYTF. The CDR3 nucleotides are TGTGCCAGCAGCCAAACTCCCGGGACGTGGGACGGCTACACCTTC. The full variable domain, completed using reference TRBV3-1 and TRBJ1-2, is DTAVSQTPKYLVTQMGNDKSIKCEQNLGHDTMYWYKQDSKKFLKIMFSYNNKELIINETVPNRFSPKSPDKAHLNLHINSLELGDSAVYFCASSQTPGTWDGYTFGSGTRLTVV.